Each of the 19 T cell receptor beta chains below was sequenced from the same sample in a study of CD8+ T cells in alopecia areata. Sorting used CD4, CD8alpha, NKG2D, NKG2ACE and other markers on pooled cutaneous lymph node cells. Following extraction, RNA underwent reverse transcription to cDNA, which served as the sequencing template. Produced via immunoSEQ multiplex PCR; TCRdb's table is partial and in-frame only. The sample has 200,000 to 300,000 clones, none seen only once; the top ten hold roughly 1.2%. The sequenced material came from CD4+ T cells sorted from a lymph node. Every receptor here comes from a C3H/HeJ mouse with alopecia areata. The strain bears MHC haplotype H2-k.

Regarding this clone: Genes and germline come from the mouse. The read ends 4 residues before the CDR3 terminus; that terminus is restored from the germline J gene. The chain couples TRBV19 to TRBJ1-2; 9 bases line up with TRBD1. CDR3 length: 14 residues. Germline loops: CDR1 FNHDT, CDR2 SITEND (reference sequence). Partial CDR3 DNA: TGTGCCAGCAGTCCCGGGACAGGGAGAAAC. Its protein is CASSPGTGRN. The full CDR3 is CASSPGTGRNDYTF.

This clone was counted a few times. Each gene name is a mouse one. The CDR3 DNA, read in part, is TGTGCCTGGACTCTAACCGGGGGGATTAACCAAGAC. Translating gives CAWTLTGGINQD. The whole CDR3 reads CAWTLTGGINQDTQYF. The gene calls are TRBV31 and TRBJ2-5; possible D gene TRBD2, 6 bases. The CDR3 end is not reached by the read, which stops 4 residues before it; the germline J gene fills it in. CDR1 and CDR2 (germline): GKSSPN, SITVG. The ends were cut back, 4 bases at V and 0 bases at J, with 17 bases in the middle. This CDR3 is built from 16 residues.

In this sample, this clone turned up a few times. Gene names are the mouse ones. The read terminates 4 residues ahead of where the CDR3 ends, so the germline J gene completes it. The chain has TRBV31 and TRBJ2-3; TRBD1 aligns across 11 bases. CDR1 is GKSSPN and CDR2 is SITVG in the germline V gene. The trim removed 3 bases at V and 1 base at J, leaving 6 bases unmatched. The CDR3 length is 16 residues. The CDR3 spells CAWRHRDRGGAETLYF. CDR3 DNA (partial): TGTGCCTGGAGACACCGGGACAGGGGGGGTGCAGAA.

This clone was seen only a few times. The genes and germline here are from mouse. From the germline J gene comes the end of the CDR3, since the read stops 4 residues before it. The rearrangement uses TRBV13-1 and TRBJ2-1; D possibly corresponds to TRBD1 (5 bases). Trimming cost V 2 bases and J 0 bases, with 9 bases left between them. The CDR3 is 15 amino acids. Germline lookup yields CDR1 NSHNY and CDR2 SYGAGN. The covered CDR3 bases are TGTGCCAGCAGTGAGGCGACAGTTAACTATGCT. Its protein is CASSEATVNYA. In full, the CDR3 reads CASSEATVNYAEQFF.

This clone was seen at least ten times. The gene symbols are mouse symbols. CDR3 DNA (partial): TGTGCCAGCAGTGAAAACAGGGCCTCC. As protein: CASSENRAS. The CDR3, in full, reads CASSENRASDYTF. The gene calls are TRBV13-3 and TRBJ1-2; TRBD1 is a possible D gene (6 bases). The read is 4 residues too short to cover the CDR3 end, so that end is filled in from the germline J gene. CDR1 is NNHDY, CDR2 SYVADS, per germline. With 2 bases removed from V and 4 bases from J, the gap between germline ends came to 9 bases. This CDR3 contains 13 residues.

This clone showed up just a few times. Mouse names are used for the genes. The observed sequence ends 4 residues before the CDR3 terminus, with the missing tail filled in from the germline J gene. This chain joins TRBV31 and TRBJ2-2; no clear D. V was clipped by 0 bases and J by 0 bases, with 8 bases between them. This CDR3 is 15 amino acids long. The germline CDR1 and CDR2 sequences are GKSSPN and SITVG. Partial CDR3 DNA: TGTGCCTGGAGTCTAAATCCAGCAAACACCGGG. Translated, it gives CAWSLNPANTG. The CDR3 in full is CAWSLNPANTGQLYF. Filled out from reference TRBV31 and TRBJ2-2, the complete variable domain reads AQTIHQWPVAEIKAVGSPLSLGCTIKGKSSPNLYWYWQATGGTLQQLFYSITVGQVESVVQLNLSASRPKDDQFILSTEKLLLSHSGFYLCAWSLNPANTGQLYFGEGSKLTVL.

This clone was found a few times. Mouse names are used for the genes. The missing CDR3 end, 4 residues past where the read stops, is filled in from the germline J gene. The chain is built from TRBV1 and TRBJ2-1; TRBD2 matches 7 bases. Germline CDR1 reads NSQYPW; CDR2 reads LRSPGD (reference sequence). This CDR3 contains 14 residues. CDR3 DNA, as far as it was read: TGCACCTGCAGTGTAACCGGGACTGAAACT. Its protein is CTCSVTGTET. The entire CDR3 sequence reads CTCSVTGTETEQFF. The whole variable domain, remainder taken from reference TRBV1 and TRBJ2-1, is VTLLEQNPRWRLVPRGQAVNLRCILKNSQYPWMSWYQQDLQKQLQWLFTLRSPGDKEVKSLPGADYLATRVTDTELRLQVANMSQGRTLYCTCSVTGTETEQFFGPGTRLTVL.

This clone was observed a handful of times. Gene names are mouse gene names. The sequence runs out 4 residues before the end of the CDR3; the remainder is reconstructed from the germline J gene. The V and J genes are TRBV13-1 and TRBJ2-5, with TRBD2 as a possible D gene (6 bases). CDR1 NSHNY and CDR2 SYGAGN come from the germline V gene. This CDR3 spans 15 amino acids. V was cut by 1 base and J by 1 base, with 10 bases left in between. Here the CDR3 reads CASSDQLGYQDTQYF. The DNA read from the CDR3 is TGTGCCAGCAGTGATCAACTGGGCTACCAAGAC.

The sample holds a few counts of this clone. Mouse gene names apply. The read comes to an end 4 residues before the CDR3 does, leaving the germline J gene to fill in the end. The rearrangement uses TRBV5 and TRBJ1-2; maybe TRBD1 (5 bases). Looked up from germline, CDR1 is LGHNA and CDR2 is YNLKQL (reference sequence). The CDR3 has 14 amino acids. V was shortened by 0 bases and J by 4 bases, with 9 bases between the two germline ends. CDR3 in amino acids: CASSQDTRASDYTF. CDR3 DNA, as far as it was read: TGTGCCAGCAGCCAAGATACCAGGGCCTCC.

Details on this clone: Germline and genes here are mouse. Read data end 4 residues before the CDR3 end; the end is taken from the germline J gene. The sample holds other DNA sequences that translate to the same CDR3. The chain uses TRBV13-2 and TRBJ1-2, with D possibly being TRBD1 (6 bases). Deletions cut 3 bases from V and 0 bases from J, with 9 bases between. This CDR3 is built from 14 residues. Germline V gene sequence: CDR1 NNHNN, CDR2 SYGAGS (reference sequence). The sequenced part of the CDR3 DNA is TGTGCCAGCGGTGGGGGACAATCAAACTCC. This codes for CASGGGQSNS. The whole CDR3 protein reads CASGGGQSNSDYTF.

As concerns this clone: The genes and germline here are from mouse. The CDR3 end lies 4 residues beyond the end of the read and is filled in from the germline J gene. The chain links TRBV13-1 to TRBJ2-2; 7 bases line up with TRBD1. Germline CDR1 NSHNY, CDR2 SYGAGN. CDR3 length equals 16 residues. After removal of 2 bases from V and 1 base from J, the junction contained 5 bases not matched to a gene. CDR3 bases read: TGTGCCAGCAGTGACCTCGGGACAGAAAACACCGGG. Protein sequence: CASSDLGTENTG. The CDR3 in full is CASSDLGTENTGQLYF.

A few counts support this clone. The gene names given are mouse names. The CDR3 is cut off 4 residues early in the read; its end comes from the germline J gene. Other nucleotide sequences from this sample produce the same CDR3. This chain joins TRBV17 and TRBJ2-3; D is uncertain. The CDR3 has 12 residues. V lost 5 bases and J 3 bases, leaving 6 bases between the germline ends. The V gene's germline CDR1 is MNHDT and CDR2 YYDKIL. The DNA read from the CDR3 is TGTGCTAGCAGTGTAAGGGCAGAA. Translating gives CASSVRAE. The full CDR3 protein reads CASSVRAETLYF.

This clone was picked up a small number of times. Genes and germline are mouse. The missing CDR3 end, 4 residues past where the read stops, is filled in from the germline J gene. The chain carries TRBV17 and TRBJ2-7, with D possibly TRBD1 on 5 matching bases. V was trimmed by 0 bases and J by 0 bases, leaving 12 bases between them. CDR3 length: 16 amino acids. The V gene's germline CDR1 is MNHDT and CDR2 YYDKIL. The CDR3 sequence: CASSRDPAGSSYEQYF. Incomplete CDR3 DNA: TGTGCTAGCAGTAGAGATCCCGCAGGGAGCTCCTAT.

With regard to this clone: Gene names refer to mouse genes. The missing CDR3 end, 4 residues past where the read stops, is filled in from the germline J gene. Other DNA sequences within the sample encode an identical CDR3. This chain connects TRBV31 to TRBJ2-1; 7 nucleotides agree with TRBD2. This CDR3 is 14 amino acids long. V lost 0 bases, J lost 3 bases, and 2 bases stayed unmatched. Looked up from germline, CDR1 is GKSSPN and CDR2 is SITVG. Incomplete CDR3 DNA: TGTGCCTGGAGTCTTAGACTGGGCTATGCT. Its translation: CAWSLRLGYA. The CDR3 reads in full as CAWSLRLGYAEQFF.

Regarding this clone: The gene symbols are mouse symbols. The read falls 4 residues short of the CDR3 end, and the missing part is taken from the germline J gene. V usage is TRBV19 and J usage is TRBJ2-7, with a tentative D call TRBD1 (6 bases). CDR1 is FNHDT, CDR2 SITEND, per germline (reference sequence). The CDR3 runs 14 residues. Deletions cut 4 bases from V and 3 bases from J, with 14 bases between. The sequenced CDR3 bases are TGTGCCAGCAGTGTCCGGACAGAAATCTAT. This translates into CASSVRTEIY. The whole CDR3 protein is CASSVRTEIYEQYF.

This clone showed up just a few times. Gene names and germline match the mouse. The read stops 4 residues short of the end of the CDR3; the missing end is completed from the germline J gene. The chain employs TRBV2 and TRBJ2-1; TRBD1 might be the D (6 bases). CDR3 size: 14 residues. Per germline, CDR1 LGHNA and CDR2 YSYQKL. Between the trimmed V and J ends, which lost 4 bases and 2 bases, there was a span of 9 bases. This CDR3 reads CASSPYRDYAEQFF. CDR3 DNA, as far as it was read: TGTGCCAGCAGCCCCTACAGGGACTATGCT.

Note on this clone: The listed genes are named as in mouse. The DNA ends 4 residues before the CDR3 does, and the rest of the CDR3 is filled in from the germline J gene. This chain uses TRBV13-1 with TRBJ2-3; 14 nucleotides match TRBD2. J was trimmed by 2 bases and V by 3 bases; bases with no gene match: 11. This CDR3 contains 19 residues. CDR1 is NSHNY and CDR2 is SYGAGN in the germline V gene. CDR3 region: CASSVAGTGGARDAETLYF. The CDR3 DNA, read in part, is TGTGCCAGCAGTGTCGCCGGGACTGGGGGGGCGCGGGATGCAGAA.

About this clone itself: Mouse gene names apply. The CDR3 sequence: CASSPSSQGSAETLYF. The CDR3 bases that were read are TGTGCCAGCAGCCCCTCCTCACAGGGGAGTGCAGAA. V and J are TRBV5 and TRBJ2-3; TRBD1 matches at 7 bases. The read stops 4 residues short of the end of the CDR3; the missing end is completed from the germline J gene. CDR1 and CDR2 (germline): LGHNA, YNLKQL (reference sequence). The CDR3 length is 16 residues. The trim removed 4 bases at V and 0 bases at J, leaving 7 bases unmatched.

A remark on this clone: All gene names here are mouse names. The read halts 4 residues ahead of the CDR3 end, with the missing end drawn from the germline J gene. This sequence joins TRBV13-3 and TRBJ2-1; TRBD1 matches at 7 bases. The CDR3 consists of 15 residues. Germline CDR1 NNHDY, CDR2 SYVADS. V gave up 5 bases and J gave up 3 bases; unmatched junction bases: 8. Incomplete CDR3 DNA: TGTGCCAGCAGCCCCCCGGGACAGACCTATGCT. Its translation: CASSPPGQTYA. The CDR3 in full is CASSPPGQTYAEQFF.